These T cell receptor beta chains were read from a single sample in a study of neurological immune-mediated disorders. Via MiXCR, TCRdb re-called the 5' RACE reads, giving one row per CDR3 protein. This repertoire shows fewer than 20,000 distinct CDR3 sequences, about 15% found once; its top ten account for about 13%. The sequenced sample consisted of PBMCs. Receptor source: a man in his fifties or sixties with HTLV-1-associated myelopathy (HAM/TSP). Each CDR3 is given with its conserved first and last residue. The D gene is left open where the match is weak. Only part of the rows carry a size: once, few, many, or a class if the clone is expanded.

CDR3aa	CDR3nt	d_gene	v_gene	j_gene	abundance
CASSYSGEAQPQHF	TGTGCCAGCAGTTACTCGGGGGAGGCTCAGCCCCAGCATTTT	-	TRBV6-5	TRBJ1-5	medium-sized
CSGTSGGARTDTQYF	TGCAGTGGCACTAGCGGGGGGGCTAGAACAGATACGCAGTATTTT	TRBD2	TRBV20-1	TRBJ2-3	many
CASSLGVMNEQFF	TGCGCCAGCAGCTTGGGGGTCATGAATGAGCAGTTCTTC	-	TRBV5-1	TRBJ2-1	medium-sized
CSVDRDRGADTQYF	TGCAGCGTTGACCGGGACAGGGGAGCAGATACGCAGTATTTT	TRBD1	TRBV29-1	TRBJ2-3	many
CASSRPVEQYF	TGTGCCAGCAGCAGGCCTGTTGAGCAGTACTTC	-	TRBV21-1	TRBJ2-7	many
CSAKQGGETQYF	TGCAGTGCTAAACAGGGGGGAGAGACCCAGTACTTC	TRBD1	TRBV20-1	TRBJ2-5	many
CSVETPSGGAYIQYF	TGCAGCGTTGAAACTCCTAGCGGGGGGGCGTACATTCAGTACTTC	TRBD2	TRBV29-1	TRBJ2-4	many
CASSKGLAGLYEQYF	TGCGCCAGCAGCAAAGGACTAGCGGGGCTCTACGAGCAGTACTTC	TRBD2	TRBV5-1	TRBJ2-7	many
CASSLGQSYGYTF	TGTGCCAGCAGCTTAGGGCAGAGTTATGGCTACACCTTC	-	TRBV7-2	TRBJ1-2	many
CASSLDPASTDTQYF	TGTGCCAGCAGTTTAGACCCAGCGAGCACAGATACGCAGTATTTT	-	TRBV12-3/TRBV12-4	TRBJ2-3	many
CASSLNSGGAANEQFF	TGTGCCAGCAGTTTAAATAGCGGGGGGGCCGCCAATGAGCAGTTCTTC	TRBD2	TRBV12-3/TRBV12-4	TRBJ2-1	many
CASSLGDREQVGYTF	TGTGCCAGCAGCCTAGGGGACAGGGAACAAGTTGGCTACACCTTC	TRBD1	TRBV4-2	TRBJ1-2	many
CASSSSGGGETQYF	TGCGCCAGCAGCTCATCGGGGGGCGGCGAGACCCAGTACTTC	-	TRBV5-1	TRBJ2-5	many
CASSYGETQYF	TGTGCCAGCAGTTACGGAGAGACCCAGTACTTC	-	TRBV6-2/TRBV6-3	TRBJ2-5	medium-sized
CASSPRVGGAQNGYTF	TGTGCCAGCAGCCCCAGGGTGGGGGGGGCGCAAAATGGCTACACCTTC	-	TRBV7-2	TRBJ1-2	few
CSVDSGAYNEQFF	TGCAGCGTTGATAGCGGGGCCTACAATGAGCAGTTCTTC	TRBD2	TRBV29-1	TRBJ2-1	-
CASSPYSTPPSNEQFF	TGTGCCAGCAGTCCTTACAGTACTCCCCCCTCCAATGAGCAGTTCTTC	-	TRBV12-3/TRBV12-4	TRBJ2-1	medium-sized
CATSDPPGQPGHTETQYF	TGTGCCACCAGTGACCCGCCTGGACAACCTGGTCATACGGAGACCCAGTACTTC	-	TRBV24-1	TRBJ2-5	medium-sized
CASSSSGGGTYEQYF	TGTGCCAGCAGCTCTAGCGGGGGGGGGACCTACGAGCAGTACTTC	TRBD2	TRBV12-3/TRBV12-4	TRBJ2-7	many
CASSQERRDIETQYF	TGTGCCAGCAGCCAAGAGCGTCGGGATATCGAGACCCAGTACTTC	-	TRBV3-1	TRBJ2-5	-
CSAAPSGSYNEQFF	TGCAGTGCCGCCCCAAGCGGATCCTACAATGAGCAGTTCTTC	-	TRBV20-1	TRBJ2-1	medium-sized
CASSPDRVYETQYF	TGTGCCAGCAGCCCGGACAGGGTCTACGAGACCCAGTACTTC	TRBD1	TRBV7-2	TRBJ2-5	many
CASSELGSQPQHF	TGTGCCAGCAGTGAATTGGGGAGTCAGCCCCAGCATTTT	-	TRBV6-1	TRBJ1-5	many
CASSSPGWLNTGELFF	TGTGCCAGCAGCTCCCCTGGGTGGCTAAACACCGGGGAGCTGTTTTTT	-	TRBV12-3/TRBV12-4	TRBJ2-2	many
CASSLPPSGGQETQYF	TGTGCCAGCAGCTTGCCCCCTAGCGGGGGCCAGGAGACCCAGTACTTC	TRBD2	TRBV5-4	TRBJ2-5	many
CASSLDGNIQYF	TGTGCCAGCAGCTTAGACGGAAACATTCAGTACTTC	-	TRBV7-2	TRBJ2-4	many
CSARASNRESSYNEQFF	TGCAGTGCTAGAGCCTCCAACAGGGAAAGCTCCTACAATGAGCAGTTCTTC	-	TRBV20-1	TRBJ2-1	many
CASSHRTGFTEAFF	TGTGCCAGCAGCCATCGGACAGGGTTCACTGAAGCTTTCTTT	TRBD1	TRBV3-1	TRBJ1-1	many
CASSLDGRGQAKNIQYF	TGTGCCAGCAGTTTAGATGGCAGGGGTCAAGCCAAAAACATTCAGTACTTC	-	TRBV12-3/TRBV12-4	TRBJ2-4	medium-sized
CSVEDRTSRLNTQYF	TGCAGCGTTGAAGATCGGACTAGCAGGTTGAATACGCAGTATTTT	TRBD2	TRBV29-1	TRBJ2-3	-
CSARVSGTGELFF	TGCAGTGCTAGAGTTTCGGGTACCGGGGAGCTGTTTTTT	-	TRBV20-1	TRBJ2-2	many
CASRAGTGGETQYF	TGCGCCAGCAGAGCGGGGACAGGGGGGGAGACCCAGTACTTC	TRBD1	TRBV5-1	TRBJ2-5	many
CASSLRTGPGNTIYF	TGTGCCAGCAGTTTAAGGACAGGCCCTGGAAACACCATATATTTT	TRBD1	TRBV12-3/TRBV12-4	TRBJ1-3	many
CASSLPGHEQYF	TGTGCCAGCAGCTTACCTGGGCACGAGCAGTACTTC	-	TRBV7-6	TRBJ2-7	-
CATVPGQGTETQYF	TGTGCCACAGTCCCGGGACAGGGGACGGAGACCCAGTACTTC	TRBD1	TRBV10-3	TRBJ2-5	many
CASSSRRSRETQYF	TGTGCCAGCAGCTCGAGAAGGAGCAGGGAGACCCAGTACTTC	-	TRBV7-2	TRBJ2-5	many
CASSYPNRGTEAFF	TGTGCCAGCAGTTACCCCAACAGGGGCACTGAAGCTTTCTTT	TRBD1	TRBV28	TRBJ1-1	many
CASSWGGGNIQYF	TGTGCCAGCAGTTGGGGAGGGGGAAACATTCAGTACTTC	-	TRBV12-3/TRBV12-4	TRBJ2-4	many
CASSSPLRTGANVLTF	TGTGCCAGCAGTTCTCCTCTTAGGACTGGGGCCAACGTCCTGACTTTC	-	TRBV27	TRBJ2-6	many
CASSSRLYEQETQYF	TGTGCCAGCAGCTCGCGCCTCTATGAACAAGAGACCCAGTACTTC	-	TRBV7-2	TRBJ2-5	many
CSARVGSTEAFF	TGCAGTGCTAGGGTCGGGAGCACTGAAGCTTTCTTT	-	TRBV20-1	TRBJ1-1	many
CASSPLGGDYSYEQYF	TGTGCCAGCAGCCCCCTGGGCGGGGACTACTCCTACGAGCAGTACTTC	TRBD2	TRBV7-2	TRBJ2-7	many
CSARDRTYYNEQFF	TGCAGTGCTAGAGACCGTACCTACTACAATGAGCAGTTCTTC	-	TRBV20-1	TRBJ2-1	many
CASSLGSGAGEQFF	TGCGCCAGCAGCTTGGGGTCGGGGGCCGGTGAGCAGTTCTTC	-	TRBV5-1	TRBJ2-1	many
CASSLALPTPYEQYF	TGCGCCAGCAGCTTGGCACTCCCCACGCCCTACGAGCAGTACTTC	-	TRBV5-1	TRBJ2-7	many
CASSWGRGNEQFF	TGTGCCAGCAGCTGGGGCCGGGGGAATGAGCAGTTCTTC	-	TRBV7-7	TRBJ2-1	many
CASSQGRGQEQYF	TGCGCCAGCAGCCAAGGCAGGGGGCAAGAGCAGTACTTC	TRBD1	TRBV4-3	TRBJ2-7	many
CASSLGQAEYEQYF	TGTGCCAGCAGCTTGGGACAGGCGGAGTACGAGCAGTACTTC	-	TRBV5-5	TRBJ2-7	many
CATSDHTTGGGELFF	TGTGCCACCAGTGACCACACGACAGGGGGAGGGGAGCTGTTTTTT	TRBD1	TRBV24-1	TRBJ2-2	many
CTSSQNLGRNKPQHF	TGTACCAGCAGCCAAAATTTGGGGCGCAATAAGCCCCAGCATTTT	-	TRBV3-1	TRBJ1-5	-
CASSWELKETQYF	TGCGCCAGCAGCTGGGAACTCAAAGAGACCCAGTACTTC	-	TRBV5-1	TRBJ2-5	medium-sized
CASSSLGETQYF	TGTGCCAGCAGCTCACTCGGAGAGACCCAGTACTTC	-	TRBV7-9	TRBJ2-5	many
CSVAQETQYF	TGCAGCGTAGCACAAGAGACCCAGTACTTC	-	TRBV29-1	TRBJ2-5	large
CATGQGLGEQYF	TGTGCTACCGGGCAGGGTTTGGGCGAGCAGTACTTC	-	TRBV15	TRBJ2-7	many
CASSLSNTEAFF	TGCGCCAGCAGCTTGTCCAACACTGAAGCTTTCTTT	-	TRBV5-1	TRBJ1-1	many
CASSLGSGVRNEQFF	TGCGCCAGCAGCTTGGGCAGCGGGGTGAGGAATGAGCAGTTCTTC	TRBD2	TRBV5-1	TRBJ2-1	-
CASRQAWATTYEQYF	TGTGCCAGCAGACAGGCCTGGGCTACCACCTACGAGCAGTACTTC	-	TRBV27	TRBJ2-7	many
CASSSGLITDTQYF	TGTGCCAGCAGCTCGGGACTCATCACAGATACGCAGTATTTT	-	TRBV7-2	TRBJ2-3	many
CASSGPNRVGGYTF	TGTGCCAGCAGTGGACCGAACAGGGTCGGAGGCTACACCTTC	-	TRBV25-1	TRBJ1-2	many
CASSVRQGAPTEAFF	TGTGCCAGCAGCGTAAGACAGGGGGCGCCTACTGAAGCTTTCTTT	TRBD1	TRBV7-9	TRBJ1-1	many